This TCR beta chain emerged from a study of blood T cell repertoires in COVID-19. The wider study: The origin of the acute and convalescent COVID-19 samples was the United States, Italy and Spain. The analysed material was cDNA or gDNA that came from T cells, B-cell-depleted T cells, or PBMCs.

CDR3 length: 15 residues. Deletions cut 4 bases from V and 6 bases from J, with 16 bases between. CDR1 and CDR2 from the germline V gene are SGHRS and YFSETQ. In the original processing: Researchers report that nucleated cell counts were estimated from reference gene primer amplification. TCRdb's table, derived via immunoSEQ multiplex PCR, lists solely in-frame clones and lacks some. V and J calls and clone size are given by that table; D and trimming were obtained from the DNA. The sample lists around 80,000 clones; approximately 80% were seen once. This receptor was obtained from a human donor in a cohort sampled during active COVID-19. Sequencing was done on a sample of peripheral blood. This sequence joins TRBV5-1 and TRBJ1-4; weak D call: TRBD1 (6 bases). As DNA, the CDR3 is TGCGCCAGCAGCGTACAGGGCGTCGGCGATGAAAAACTGTTTTTT. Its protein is CASSVQGVGDEKLFF.